The sequence of this T cell receptor beta chain was determined in a study of cytomegalovirus exposure and HLA in healthy donors. Whole-study context: From approximately 170 million T cells, an earlier analysis saw roughly 100 million unique TCR beta sequences. Study findings and constraints: Later, an analysis found that common viral pathogens appeared to be linked with several of the most significant clusters.

The CDR3 is made up of 15 amino acids. The trim removed 1 base at V and 2 bases at J, leaving 7 bases unmatched. Germline assignment: CDR1 GTSNPN and CDR2 SVGIG (reference sequence). With 60 Vbeta and 13 Jbeta primers, the PCR was carried out. Method: immunoSEQ multiplex PCR; TCRdb's copy keeps in-frame clones and lacks some. Of around 190,000 clones listed, about 69% are singletons. A remark on this clone: Antigen: not known.

The chain joins TRBV30 to TRBJ2-7, with 8 bases matching TRBD1. The source of this sequence is a man aged 30 to 39 in good health and CMV-seropositive. Sequences were obtained from PBMCs. This CDR3 is CAWSGGGRGPYEQYF. In nucleotides, the CDR3 is TGTGCCTGGAGTGGGGGCGGCAGGGGGCCCTACGAGCAGTACTTC.